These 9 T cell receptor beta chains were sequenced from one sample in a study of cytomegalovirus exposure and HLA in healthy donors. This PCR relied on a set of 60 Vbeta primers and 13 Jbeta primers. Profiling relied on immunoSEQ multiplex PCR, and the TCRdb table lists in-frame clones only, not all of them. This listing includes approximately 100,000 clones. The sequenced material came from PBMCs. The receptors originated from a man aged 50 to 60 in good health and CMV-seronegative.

The CDR3 DNA sequence: TGTGCCAGCAGCGAAACGACAGGGGCAGATACGCAGTATTTT. This gives the protein CASSETTGADTQYF. The chain has TRBV11-2 and TRBJ2-3; 8 bases are shared with TRBD1. Trimming cost V 5 bases and J 4 bases; bases outside gene matches: 5. The CDR3 is 14 amino acids. Germline-derived CDR1 and CDR2 are SGHAT and FQNNGV.

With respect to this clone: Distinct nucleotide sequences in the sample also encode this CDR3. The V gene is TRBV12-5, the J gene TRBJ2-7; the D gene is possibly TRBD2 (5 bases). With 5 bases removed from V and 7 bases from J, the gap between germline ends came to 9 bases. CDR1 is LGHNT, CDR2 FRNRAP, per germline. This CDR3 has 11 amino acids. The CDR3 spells CASGVGDEQYF. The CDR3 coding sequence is TGTGCTAGTGGTGTCGGGGATGAGCAGTACTTC.

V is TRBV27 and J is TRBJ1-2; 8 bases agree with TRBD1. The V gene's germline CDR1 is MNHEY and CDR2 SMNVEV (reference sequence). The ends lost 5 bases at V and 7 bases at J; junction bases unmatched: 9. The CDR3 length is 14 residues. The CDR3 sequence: CASSPTGVWGGYTF. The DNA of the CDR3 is TGTGCCAGCAGTCCGACAGGGGTTTGGGGTGGCTACACCTTC.

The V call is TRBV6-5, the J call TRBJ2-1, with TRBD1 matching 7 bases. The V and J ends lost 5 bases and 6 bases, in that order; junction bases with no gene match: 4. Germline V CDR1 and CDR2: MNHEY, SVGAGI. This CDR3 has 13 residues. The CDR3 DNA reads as TGTGCCAGCAGTCGGACAGGTCCCAATGAGCAGTTCTTC. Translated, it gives CASSRTGPNEQFF.

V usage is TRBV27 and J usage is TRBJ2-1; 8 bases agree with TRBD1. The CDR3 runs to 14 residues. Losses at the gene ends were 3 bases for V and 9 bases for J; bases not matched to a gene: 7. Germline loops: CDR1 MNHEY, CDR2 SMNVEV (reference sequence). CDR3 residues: CASSFGQGLGEQFF. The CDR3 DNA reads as TGTGCCAGCAGTTTTGGACAGGGCTTGGGTGAGCAGTTCTTC.

The CDR3 is CASSLQGALGKNIQYF. The DNA of the CDR3 is TGTGCCAGCAGCTTACAGGGGGCGTTGGGCAAAAACATTCAGTACTTC. The chain is built from TRBV5-6 and TRBJ2-4; 9 bases line up with TRBD1. Germline CDR1 reads SGHDT; CDR2 reads YYEEEE. V gave up 2 bases and J gave up 3 bases; unmatched junction bases: 6. This CDR3 has 16 residues.

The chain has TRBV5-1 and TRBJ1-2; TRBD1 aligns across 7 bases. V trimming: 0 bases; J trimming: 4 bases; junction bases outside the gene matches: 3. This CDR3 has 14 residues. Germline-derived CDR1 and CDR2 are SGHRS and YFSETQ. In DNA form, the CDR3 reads TGCGCCAGCAGCTTGGAAGGACAGGCCTATGGCTACACCTTC. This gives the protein CASSLEGQAYGYTF.

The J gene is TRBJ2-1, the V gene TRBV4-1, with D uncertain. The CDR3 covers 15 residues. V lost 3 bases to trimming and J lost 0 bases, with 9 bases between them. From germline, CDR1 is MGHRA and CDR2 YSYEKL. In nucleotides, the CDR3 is TGCGCCAGCAGCCAGTTGTGGAGCTCCTACAATGAGCAGTTCTTC. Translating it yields CASSQLWSSYNEQFF.

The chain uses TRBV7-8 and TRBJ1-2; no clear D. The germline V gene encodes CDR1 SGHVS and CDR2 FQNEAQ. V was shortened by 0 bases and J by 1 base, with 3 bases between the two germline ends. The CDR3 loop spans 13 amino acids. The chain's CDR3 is CASSLALNYGYTF. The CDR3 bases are TGTGCCAGCAGCTTAGCACTTAACTATGGCTACACCTTC.